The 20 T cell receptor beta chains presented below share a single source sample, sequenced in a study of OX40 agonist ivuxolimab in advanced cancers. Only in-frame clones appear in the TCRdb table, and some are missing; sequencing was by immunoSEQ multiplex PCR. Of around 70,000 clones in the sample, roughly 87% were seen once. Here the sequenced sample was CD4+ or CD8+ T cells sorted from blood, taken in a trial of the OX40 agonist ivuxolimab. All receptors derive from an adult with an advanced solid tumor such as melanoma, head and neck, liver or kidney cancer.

The CDR3 sequence is CASSLGTGSNEKLFF. The CDR3 DNA reads TGTGCCAGCAGCCTCGGGACAGGATCTAATGAAAAACTGTTTTTT. This chain uses TRBV7-9 with TRBJ1-4; 8 nucleotides line up with TRBD1. The CDR3 contains 15 residues. Per germline, CDR1 SEHNR and CDR2 FQNEAQ (reference sequence). V lost 5 bases, J lost 3 bases, and 5 bases stayed unmatched.

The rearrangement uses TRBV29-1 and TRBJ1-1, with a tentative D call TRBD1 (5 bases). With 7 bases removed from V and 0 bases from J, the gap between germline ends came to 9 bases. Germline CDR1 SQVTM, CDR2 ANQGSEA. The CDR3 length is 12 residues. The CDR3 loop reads CSAGRVNTEAFF. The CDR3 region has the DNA TGCAGCGCGGGGCGGGTGAACACTGAAGCTTTCTTT.

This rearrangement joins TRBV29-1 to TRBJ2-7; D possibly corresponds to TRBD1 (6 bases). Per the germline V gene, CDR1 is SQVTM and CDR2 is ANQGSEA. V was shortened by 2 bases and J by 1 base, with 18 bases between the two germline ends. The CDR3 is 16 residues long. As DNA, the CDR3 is TGCAGCGTTGAACAACGGAGACAGGCGCTTTCCTACGAGCAGTACTTC. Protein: CSVEQRRQALSYEQYF.

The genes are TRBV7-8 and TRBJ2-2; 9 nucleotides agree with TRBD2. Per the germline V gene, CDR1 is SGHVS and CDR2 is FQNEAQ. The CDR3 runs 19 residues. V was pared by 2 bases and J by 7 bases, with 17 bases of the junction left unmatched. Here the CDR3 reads CASSLRRSSAGGPVGELFF. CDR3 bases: TGTGCCAGCAGCTTAAGGCGTTCGTCGGCGGGAGGGCCTGTCGGGGAGCTGTTTTTT.

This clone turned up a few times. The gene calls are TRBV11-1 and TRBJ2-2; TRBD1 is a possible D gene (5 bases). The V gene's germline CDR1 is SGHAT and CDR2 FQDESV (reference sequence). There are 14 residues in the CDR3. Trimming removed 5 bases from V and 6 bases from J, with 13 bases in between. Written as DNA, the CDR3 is TGTGCCAGCAGCGAGTTTAAGGGGCCCGGGGAGCTGTTTTTT. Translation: CASSEFKGPGELFF.

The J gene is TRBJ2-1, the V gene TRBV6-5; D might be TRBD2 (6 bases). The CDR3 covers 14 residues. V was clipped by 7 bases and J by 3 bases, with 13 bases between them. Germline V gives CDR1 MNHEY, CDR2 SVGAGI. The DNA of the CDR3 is TGTGCCAGCACCCCCGGGAGTGTCTACAATGAGCAGTTCTTC. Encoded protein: CASTPGSVYNEQFF.

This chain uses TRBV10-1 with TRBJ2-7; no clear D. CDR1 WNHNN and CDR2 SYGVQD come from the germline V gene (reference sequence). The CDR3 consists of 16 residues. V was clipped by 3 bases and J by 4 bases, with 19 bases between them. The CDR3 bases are TGCGCCAGCAGTGAAATTGGGATGGACGGCAAATACGAGCAGTACTTC. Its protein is CASSEIGMDGKYEQYF.

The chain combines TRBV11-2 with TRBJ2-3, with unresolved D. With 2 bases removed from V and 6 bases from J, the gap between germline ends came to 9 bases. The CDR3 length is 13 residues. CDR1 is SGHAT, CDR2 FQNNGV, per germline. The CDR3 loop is CASSLPSQDTQYF. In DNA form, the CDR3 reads TGTGCCAGCAGCTTACCAAGCCAGGATACGCAGTATTTT.

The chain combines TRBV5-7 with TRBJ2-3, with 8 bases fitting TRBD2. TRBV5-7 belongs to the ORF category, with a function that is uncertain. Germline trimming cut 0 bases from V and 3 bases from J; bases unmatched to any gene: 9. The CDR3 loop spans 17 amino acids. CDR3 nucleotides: TGTGCCAGCAGCTTGGGATCTACGGGAGGGATGACAGATACGCAGTATTTT. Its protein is CASSLGSTGGMTDTQYF.

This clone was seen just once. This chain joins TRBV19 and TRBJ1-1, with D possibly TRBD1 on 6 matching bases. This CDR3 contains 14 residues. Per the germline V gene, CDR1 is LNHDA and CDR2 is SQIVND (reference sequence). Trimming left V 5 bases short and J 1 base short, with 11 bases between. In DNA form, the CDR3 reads TGTGCCAGTAGTCTCGGACAGAAGAACACTGAAGCTTTCTTT. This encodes CASSLGQKNTEAFF.

DNA for the CDR3: TGCAGCGTTGTACTGGACGAAAAACTGTTTTTT. Translated: CSVVLDEKLFF. The rearrangement joins TRBV29-1 to TRBJ1-4, with D unclear. V gave up 4 bases and J gave up 8 bases, with 8 bases separating them. The germline gives CDR1 SQVTM, CDR2 ANQGSEA. The CDR3 is 11 amino acids.

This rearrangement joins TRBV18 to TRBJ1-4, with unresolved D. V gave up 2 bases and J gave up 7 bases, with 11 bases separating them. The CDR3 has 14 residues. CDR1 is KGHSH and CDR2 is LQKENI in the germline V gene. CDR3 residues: CASSPEEGGEKLFF. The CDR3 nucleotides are TGTGCCAGCTCACCAGAGGAGGGCGGTGAAAAACTGTTTTTT.

CDR3: CSVTGTGSTNYGYTF. CDR3 nucleotides: TGCAGCGTGACCGGGACAGGGTCGACTAACTATGGCTACACCTTC. The chain uses TRBV29-1 and TRBJ1-2, with 9 bases identical to TRBD1. V dropped 6 bases and J dropped 0; count of bases not matched to a gene: 8. The germline gives CDR1 SQVTM, CDR2 ANQGSEA. This CDR3 comprises 15 residues.

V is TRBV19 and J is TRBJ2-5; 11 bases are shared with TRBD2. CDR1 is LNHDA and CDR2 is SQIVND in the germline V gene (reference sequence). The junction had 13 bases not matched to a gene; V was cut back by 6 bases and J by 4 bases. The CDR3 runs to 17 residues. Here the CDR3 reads CASSLLAGEVKLETQYF. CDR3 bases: TGTGCCAGTAGCTTACTAGCGGGAGAGGTTAAGTTAGAGACCCAGTACTTC.

CDR3 bases: TGTGCCAGCAGAAAAGCCCCACAGGGGGCCTCGTACACCGGGGAGCTGTTTTTT. The encoded protein is CASRKAPQGASYTGELFF. The chain is built from TRBV27 and TRBJ2-2; 9 bases are shared with TRBD1. CDR1 MNHEY and CDR2 SMNVEV come from the germline V gene (reference sequence). The CDR3 has 18 residues. V was clipped by 6 bases and J by 3 bases; unmatched bases: 14.

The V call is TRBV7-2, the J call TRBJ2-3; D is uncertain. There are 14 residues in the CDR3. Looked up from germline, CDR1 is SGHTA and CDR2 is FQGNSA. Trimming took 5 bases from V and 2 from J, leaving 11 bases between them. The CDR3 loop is CASSRTVVTDTQYF. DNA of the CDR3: TGTGCCAGCAGCCGGACGGTAGTCACAGATACGCAGTATTTT.

DNA for the CDR3: TGTGCCAGCAAACGACTAGCGGGAAACCCAGAGACCCAGTACTTC. It yields the protein CASKRLAGNPETQYF. J is TRBJ2-5 and V is TRBV11-2, with 11 bases that match TRBD2. The CDR3 length is 15 residues. The germline V gene has CDR1 SGHAT and CDR2 FQNNGV. V shed 7 bases and J 4 bases; nucleotides not matched to a gene: 8.

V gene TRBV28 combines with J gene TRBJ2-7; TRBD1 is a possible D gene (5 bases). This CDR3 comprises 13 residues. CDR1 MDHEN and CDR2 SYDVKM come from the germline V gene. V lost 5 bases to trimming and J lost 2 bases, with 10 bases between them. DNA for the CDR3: TGTGCCAGCAGTAGGGCAGGGACCTACGAGCAGTACTTC. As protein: CASSRAGTYEQYF.

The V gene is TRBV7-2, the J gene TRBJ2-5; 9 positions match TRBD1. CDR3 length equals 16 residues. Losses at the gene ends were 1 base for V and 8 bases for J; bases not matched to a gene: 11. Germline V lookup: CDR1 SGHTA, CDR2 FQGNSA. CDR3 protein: CASSLGAGTGFETQYF. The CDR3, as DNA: TGTGCCAGCAGCTTAGGGGCAGGGACAGGGTTCGAAACCCAGTACTTC.

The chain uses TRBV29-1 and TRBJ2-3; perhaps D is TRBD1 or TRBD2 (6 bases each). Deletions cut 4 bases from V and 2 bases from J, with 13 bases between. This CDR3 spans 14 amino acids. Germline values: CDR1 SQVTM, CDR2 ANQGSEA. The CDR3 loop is CSVGGGLYTDTQYF. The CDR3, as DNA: TGCAGCGTTGGTGGGGGGCTTTACACAGATACGCAGTATTTT.